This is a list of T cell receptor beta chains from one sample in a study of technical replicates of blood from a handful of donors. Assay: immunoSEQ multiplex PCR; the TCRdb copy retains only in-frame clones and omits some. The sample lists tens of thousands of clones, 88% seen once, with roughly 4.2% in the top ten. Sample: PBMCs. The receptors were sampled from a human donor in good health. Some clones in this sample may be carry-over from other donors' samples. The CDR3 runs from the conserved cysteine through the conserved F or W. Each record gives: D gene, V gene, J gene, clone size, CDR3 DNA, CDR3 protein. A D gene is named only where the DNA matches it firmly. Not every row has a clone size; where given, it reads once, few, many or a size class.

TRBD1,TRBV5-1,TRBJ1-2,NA,TGCGCCAGCAGTCGCAGAGGGACAGAGGATGGCTACACCTTC,CASSRRGTEDGYTF
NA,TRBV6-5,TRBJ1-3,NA,TGTGCCAGCAATAGGGCGGGGGGCTCTGGAAACACCATATATTTT,CASNRAGGSGNTIYF
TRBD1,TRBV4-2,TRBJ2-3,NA,TGTGCCAGCAGCCGGGACAGGGGGGATACGCAGTATTTT,CASSRDRGDTQYF
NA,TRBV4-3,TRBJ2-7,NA,TGCGCCAGCAGCCAAGACTGGCAGGGGGAGGTCGAGCAGTACTTC,CASSQDWQGEVEQYF
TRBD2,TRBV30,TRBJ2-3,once,TGTGCCTGGAGTGGGGGACTAGCGGGCACAGATACGCAGTATTTT,CAWSGGLAGTDTQYF
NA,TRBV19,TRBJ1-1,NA,TGTGCCAGTAGTAGACACATGAACACTGAAGCTTTCTTT,CASSRHMNTEAFF
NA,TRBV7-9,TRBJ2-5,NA,TGTGCCAGCAGCCTCGTTAGCGGCCAAGAGACCCAGTACTTC,CASSLVSGQETQYF
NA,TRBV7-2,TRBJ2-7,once,TGTGCCAGCAGCCCGACAGGATACGAGCAGTACTTC,CASSPTGYEQYF
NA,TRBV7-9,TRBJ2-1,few,TGTGCCAGCAGCCGCCCCAGGGACACCTACAATGAGCAGTTCTTC,CASSRPRDTYNEQFF
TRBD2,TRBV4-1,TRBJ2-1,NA,TGCGCCAGCAGCCAAGGGTCTGGCGGCCCGGGGGGTGAGCAGTTCTTC,CASSQGSGGPGGEQFF
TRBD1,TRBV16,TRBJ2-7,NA,TGTGCCAGCAGCCGAAAAAGGACAGGCCCCAAATACGAGCAGTACTTC,CASSRKRTGPKYEQYF
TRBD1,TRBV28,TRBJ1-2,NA,TGTGCCAGCACCGACAGGGGTAACTATGGCTACACCTTC,CASTDRGNYGYTF
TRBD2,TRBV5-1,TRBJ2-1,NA,TGCGCCAGCAGCTTTAGCGGGGGGAATGAGCAGTTCTTC,CASSFSGGNEQFF
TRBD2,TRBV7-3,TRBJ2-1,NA,TGTGCCAGCAGCTTACTTCCTAGCGGCATGAATGAGCAGTTCTTC,CASSLLPSGMNEQFF
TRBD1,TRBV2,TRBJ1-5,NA,TGTGCCAGCAGGGACAGGGGTCGGGGTAGCAATCAGCCCCAGCATTTT,CASRDRGRGSNQPQHF
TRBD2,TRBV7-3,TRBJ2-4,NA,TGTGCCAGCAGCCCATCGGGAGGCCATGGGAACATTCAGTACTTC,CASSPSGGHGNIQYF
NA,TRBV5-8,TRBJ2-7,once,TGTGCCAGCAGCCCCGAGGGACTTGAGCAGTACTTC,CASSPEGLEQYF
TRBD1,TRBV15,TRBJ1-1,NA,TGTGCCACCAGCAACCTGAGACAGGGGGCCCCTGAAGCTTTCTTT,CATSNLRQGAPEAFF
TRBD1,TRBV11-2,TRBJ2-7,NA,TGTGCCAGCAGCCGCGGACAGGGGGAGGCCTACGAGCAGTACTTC,CASSRGQGEAYEQYF
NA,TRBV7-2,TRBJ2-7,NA,TGTGCCAGCAGCTTATTTCTGGGGCAGAGTTACGAGCAGTACTTC,CASSLFLGQSYEQYF
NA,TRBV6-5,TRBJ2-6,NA,TGTGCCAGCAGTCAAGAGTATGGGGCCAACGTCCTGACTTTC,CASSQEYGANVLTF
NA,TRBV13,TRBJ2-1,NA,TGTGCCAGCAGCTCCATTCCGGGGCGGGGAGACCGGGAGCAGTTCTTC,CASSSIPGRGDREQFF
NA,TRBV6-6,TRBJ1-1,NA,TGTGCCAGCAAGGGGTCAGCCCGGGGGAGAACTGAAGCTTTCTTT,CASKGSARGRTEAFF
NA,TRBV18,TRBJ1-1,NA,TGTGCCAGCTCCTCCGGGAGCACTGAAGCTTTCTTT,CASSSGSTEAFF
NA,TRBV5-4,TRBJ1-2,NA,TGTGCCAGCAGCTTGGTCGGGGTAAACTCCGGCTACACCTTC,CASSLVGVNSGYTF
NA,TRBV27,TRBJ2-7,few,TGTGCCAGCAGTTTTTACGGCTACGAGCAGTACTTC,CASSFYGYEQYF
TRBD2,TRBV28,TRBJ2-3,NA,TGTGCCAGCAGTTTAGCGGGAGAGAGGACTACGCAGTATTTT,CASSLAGERTTQYF
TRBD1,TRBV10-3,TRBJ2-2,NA,TGTGCCATCAGGAGGGACAGTTCGAACACCGGGGAGCTGTTTTTT,CAIRRDSSNTGELFF
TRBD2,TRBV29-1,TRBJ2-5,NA,TGCAGCGTGACTAGCTTAGAGACCCAGTACTTC,CSVTSLETQYF
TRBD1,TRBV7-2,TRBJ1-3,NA,TGTGCCAGCAGCTTAGTGACAGGGTCTGGAAACACCATATATTTT,CASSLVTGSGNTIYF
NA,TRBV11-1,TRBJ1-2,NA,TGTGCCAGCAGCTTAGCGGTAGAGGGTGGCTACACCTTC,CASSLAVEGGYTF
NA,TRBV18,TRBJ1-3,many,TGTGCCAGCTCACCGGAGGGAAACACCATATATTTT,CASSPEGNTIYF
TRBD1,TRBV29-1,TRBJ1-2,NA,TGCAGCGTTGAACCTCCGGGACAGGGTAATGGCTACACCTTC,CSVEPPGQGNGYTF
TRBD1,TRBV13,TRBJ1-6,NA,TGTGCCAGCAGCTTAGTGGGACAGGCGAATTCACCCCTCCACTTT,CASSLVGQANSPLHF